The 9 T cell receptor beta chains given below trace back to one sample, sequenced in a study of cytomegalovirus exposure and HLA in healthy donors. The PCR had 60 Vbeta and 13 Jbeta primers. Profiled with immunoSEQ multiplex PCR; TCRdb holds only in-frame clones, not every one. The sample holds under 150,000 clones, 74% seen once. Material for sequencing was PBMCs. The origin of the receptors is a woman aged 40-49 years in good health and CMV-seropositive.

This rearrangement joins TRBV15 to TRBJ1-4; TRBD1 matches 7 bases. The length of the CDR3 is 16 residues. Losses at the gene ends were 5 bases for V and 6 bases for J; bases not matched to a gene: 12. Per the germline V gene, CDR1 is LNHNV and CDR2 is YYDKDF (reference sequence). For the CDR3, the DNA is TGTGCCACCAGCGAGCCCTCAGGGGGGCCCCATGAAAAACTGTTTTTT. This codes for CATSEPSGGPHEKLFF.

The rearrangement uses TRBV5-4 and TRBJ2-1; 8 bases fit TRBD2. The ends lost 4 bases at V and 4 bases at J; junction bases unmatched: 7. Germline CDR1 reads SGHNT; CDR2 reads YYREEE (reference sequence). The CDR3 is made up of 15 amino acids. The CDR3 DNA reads TGTGCCAGCAGCGGGGGACTAGAACATTACAATGAGCAGTTCTTC. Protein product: CASSGGLEHYNEQFF.

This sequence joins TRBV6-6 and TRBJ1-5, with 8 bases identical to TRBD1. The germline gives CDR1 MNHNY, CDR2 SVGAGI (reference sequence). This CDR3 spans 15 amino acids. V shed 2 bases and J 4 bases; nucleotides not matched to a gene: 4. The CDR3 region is CASSYGQGGNQPQHF. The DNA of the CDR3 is TGTGCCAGCAGTTACGGACAGGGCGGGAATCAGCCCCAGCATTTT.

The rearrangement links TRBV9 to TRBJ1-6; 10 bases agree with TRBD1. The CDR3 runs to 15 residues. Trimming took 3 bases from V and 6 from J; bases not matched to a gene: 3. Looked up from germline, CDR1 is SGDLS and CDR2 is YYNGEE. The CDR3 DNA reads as TGTGCCAGCAGCGGACAGGGGGCAATTAATTCACCCCTCCACTTT. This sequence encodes CASSGQGAINSPLHF.

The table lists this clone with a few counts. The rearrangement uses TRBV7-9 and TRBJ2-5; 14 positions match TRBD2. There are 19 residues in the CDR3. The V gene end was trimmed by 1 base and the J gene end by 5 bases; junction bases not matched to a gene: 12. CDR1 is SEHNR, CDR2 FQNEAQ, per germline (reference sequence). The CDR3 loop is CASSLVGGTSGRRGETQYF. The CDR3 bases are TGTGCCAGCAGCTTAGTCGGGGGGACTAGCGGGAGACGCGGGGAGACCCAGTACTTC.

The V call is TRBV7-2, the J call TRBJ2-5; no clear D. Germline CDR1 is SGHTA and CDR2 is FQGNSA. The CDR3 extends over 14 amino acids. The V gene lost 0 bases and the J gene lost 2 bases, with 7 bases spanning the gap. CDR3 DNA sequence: TGTGCCAGCAGCTTAGCACAGCAGCAAGAGACCCAGTACTTC. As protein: CASSLAQQQETQYF.

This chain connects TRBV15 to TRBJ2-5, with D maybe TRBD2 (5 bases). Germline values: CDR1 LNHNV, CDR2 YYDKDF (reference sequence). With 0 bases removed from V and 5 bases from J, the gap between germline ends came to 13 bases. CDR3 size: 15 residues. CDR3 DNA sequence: TGTGCCACCAGCAGAGACCGGACTTCCTGGGAGACCCAGTACTTC. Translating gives CATSRDRTSWETQYF.

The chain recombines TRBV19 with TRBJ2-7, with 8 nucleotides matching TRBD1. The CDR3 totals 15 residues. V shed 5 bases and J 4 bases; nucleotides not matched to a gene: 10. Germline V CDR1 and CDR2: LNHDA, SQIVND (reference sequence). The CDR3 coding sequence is TGTGCCAGTAGTGAACAGGGGGGCGGACTTTACGAGCAGTACTTC. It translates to CASSEQGGGLYEQYF.

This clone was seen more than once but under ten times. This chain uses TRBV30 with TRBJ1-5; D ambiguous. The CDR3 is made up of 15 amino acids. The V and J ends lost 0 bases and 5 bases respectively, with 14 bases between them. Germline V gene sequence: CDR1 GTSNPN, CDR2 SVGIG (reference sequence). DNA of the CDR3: TGTGCCTGGAGTGTACCATGGAGCGTTGATCAGCCCCAGCATTTT. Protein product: CAWSVPWSVDQPQHF. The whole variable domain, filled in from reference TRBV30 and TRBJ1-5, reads SQTIHQWPATLVQPVGSPLSLECTVEGTSNPNLYWYRQAAGRGLQLLFYSVGIGQISSEVPQNLSASRPQDRQFILSSKKLLLSDSGFYLCAWSVPWSVDQPQHFGDGTRLSIL.